One sample yielded the 24 T cell receptor beta chains listed below, sequenced in a study of blood T cell repertoires in COVID-19. Data came from immunoSEQ multiplex PCR; TCRdb stores just in-frame clones and leaves some out. The data hold roughly 97,000 clones, with about 89% observed a single time. The sequencing input was peripheral blood. Every receptor here comes from a human donor in a cohort sampled during active COVID-19.

The table lists this clone with a count of one. The gene calls are TRBV5-6 and TRBJ2-4, with 8 bases fitting TRBD1. The germline CDR1 and CDR2 sequences are SGHDT and YYEEEE. After removal of 4 bases from V and 6 bases from J, the junction contained 6 bases not matched to a gene. The CDR3 contains 14 residues. Here the CDR3 DNA reads TGTGCCAGCAGCCGGGCAGGGGGCGGAAACATTCAGTACTTC. It encodes CASSRAGGGNIQYF.

The chain couples TRBV9 to TRBJ1-2, with 9 bases matching TRBD1. The germline V gene encodes CDR1 SGDLS and CDR2 YYNGEE. V lost 4 bases and J lost 7; bases outside the gene matches: 11. The CDR3 length is 15 residues. The CDR3 coding sequence is TGTGCCAGCAGCCAGGCCACTGGGACAGGGACTGGCTACACCTTC. Its protein is CASSQATGTGTGYTF.

The chain combines TRBV28 with TRBJ1-1; TRBD1 matches at 7 bases. The CDR3 has 13 amino acids. J gave up 3 bases and V 7 bases, and 5 bases lay outside the gene matches. Germline V gene data show CDR1 as MDHEN and CDR2 as SYDVKM. CDR3 bases: TGTGCCAGCACCGACGGGACAGACACTGAAGCTTTCTTT. Protein sequence: CASTDGTDTEAFF.

V and J are TRBV28 and TRBJ1-5; no definite D call. The germline V gene encodes CDR1 MDHEN and CDR2 SYDVKM. Trimming took 3 bases from V and 4 from J, leaving 13 bases between them. This CDR3 is built from 15 residues. In nucleotides, the CDR3 is TGTGCCAGCAGTTTTAGTACGAGTAATAATCAGCCCCAGCATTTT. Its translation is CASSFSTSNNQPQHF.

V gene TRBV29-1 combines with J gene TRBJ2-7; tentative D call: TRBD2 (6 bases). Germline assignment: CDR1 SQVTM and CDR2 ANQGSEA. The CDR3 covers 12 residues. V was pared by 5 bases and J by 0 bases, with 8 bases between. CDR3 DNA sequence: TGCAGCGTTTCGCGGGACTCCTACGAGCAGTACTTC. It codes for CSVSRDSYEQYF.

The V gene is TRBV5-6, the J gene TRBJ1-5; D remains ambiguous. The CDR3 runs to 13 residues. V lost 4 bases and J lost 5, with 10 bases in between. Germline CDR1 SGHDT, CDR2 YYEEEE. The CDR3 DNA reads TGTGCCAGCAGCCTGGTCGGGGATCAGCCCCAGCATTTT. Protein product: CASSLVGDQPQHF.

The chain employs TRBV28 and TRBJ1-2; D call uncertain. Trimming shortened V by 4 bases and J by 0 bases, and 9 bases separated the two germline ends. The germline CDR1 and CDR2 sequences are MDHEN and SYDVKM. The CDR3 length is 14 residues. The CDR3, as DNA: TGTGCCAGCAGTTCTTCTGTCCCTAACTATGGCTACACCTTC. It specifies CASSSSVPNYGYTF.

CDR3 loop: CASSPTFGTGHKNIQYF. CDR3 DNA sequence: TGTGCCAGCAGTCCAACCTTTGGGACAGGTCACAAAAACATTCAGTACTTC. This rearrangement joins TRBV6-6 to TRBJ2-4, with 8 positions matching TRBD1. The CDR3 sequence is 17 residues long. Germline trimming cut 5 bases from V and 3 bases from J; bases unmatched to any gene: 12. In germline, CDR1 is MNHNY, CDR2 SVGAGI (reference sequence).

The gene calls are TRBV30 and TRBJ1-5; 11 bases align to TRBD1. V gave up 2 bases and J gave up 2 bases; unmatched junction bases: 5. The CDR3 is made up of 16 amino acids. Germline V lookup: CDR1 GTSNPN, CDR2 SVGIG (reference sequence). The CDR3 spells CAWSPGDRGGNQPQHF. DNA of the CDR3: TGTGCCTGGAGTCCGGGGGACAGGGGGGGCAATCAGCCCCAGCATTTT.

The rearrangement links TRBV5-6 to TRBJ1-6, with D perhaps matching TRBD1 (5 bases). This CDR3 region has 14 residues. Germline V gene lookup returns CDR1 SGHDT and CDR2 YYEEEE. V lost 0 bases and J 10 bases, leaving 11 bases between the germline ends. CDR3 amino acids: CASSLEGIRSPLHF. CDR3 coding DNA: TGTGCCAGCAGCTTGGAGGGGATTCGGTCACCCCTCCACTTT.

V usage is TRBV5-4 and J usage is TRBJ1-2; D gene uncertain. Germline values: CDR1 SGHNT, CDR2 YYREEE (reference sequence). Trimming stripped 1 base from V and 8 bases from J, with 12 bases between. The CDR3 contains 13 residues. The DNA for the CDR3 is TGTGCCAGCAGCTTGTCCTCATCCGAGGGCTACACCTTC. It codes for CASSLSSSEGYTF.

The chain joins TRBV5-6 to TRBJ2-1; no firm D call. This CDR3 is built from 15 residues. Per the germline V gene, CDR1 is SGHDT and CDR2 is YYEEEE. V lost 2 bases to trimming and J lost 0 bases, with 9 bases between them. This chain's CDR3 is CASSFLVSSYNEQFF. The CDR3 nucleotides are TGTGCCAGCAGCTTTCTCGTGAGCTCCTACAATGAGCAGTTCTTC. The whole variable domain, filled in from reference TRBV5-6 and TRBJ2-1, reads DAGVTQSPTHLIKTRGQQVTLRCSPKSGHDTVSWYQQALGQGPQFIFQYYEEEERQRGNFPDRFSGHQFPNYSSELNVNALLLGDSALYLCASSFLVSSYNEQFFGPGTRLTVL.

This clone has just one count. The chain uses TRBV4-1 and TRBJ2-5; D may be TRBD2 (5 bases). Germline-derived CDR1 and CDR2 are MGHRA and YSYEKL. The V and J ends lost 1 base and 4 bases respectively, with 10 bases between them. The CDR3 sequence is 14 residues long. The CDR3 DNA is TGCGCCAGCAGCCAAGGGGGTCTAGCAGAGACCCAGTACTTC. Its translation is CASSQGGLAETQYF.

This clone was seen only a few times. The chain combines TRBV20-1 with TRBJ1-5, with TRBD1 matching over 7 bases. The ends lost 3 bases at V and 4 bases at J; junction bases unmatched: 9. Germline V lookup: CDR1 DFQATT, CDR2 SNEGSKA (reference sequence). The CDR3 runs 15 residues. The CDR3 DNA reads as TGCAGTGCTAGTCCAGGGGGATTCATTAATCAGCCCCAGCATTTT. Protein product: CSASPGGFINQPQHF.

The chain employs TRBV5-1 and TRBJ2-3; 8 positions agree with TRBD2. This CDR3 spans 15 amino acids. V trimming: 1 base; J trimming: 4 bases; junction bases outside the gene matches: 5. Germline V lookup: CDR1 SGHRS, CDR2 YFSETQ. The CDR3 sequence: CASSLSGSAADTQYF. DNA for the CDR3: TGCGCCAGCAGCTTGAGCGGGAGTGCTGCAGATACGCAGTATTTT.

The rearrangement links TRBV2 to TRBJ2-3; 9 bases align to TRBD1. This CDR3 has 15 residues. Germline V gene lookup returns CDR1 SNHLY and CDR2 FYNNEI. Trimming at V came to 4 bases and at J to 3 bases, leaving 5 bases not matched to a gene. CDR3 protein: CASSGTGVGTDTQYF. CDR3 coding DNA: TGTGCCAGCAGTGGGACAGGGGTTGGAACAGATACGCAGTATTTT.

This clone was found a few times. The rearrangement joins TRBV18 to TRBJ2-7, with a tentative D call TRBD2 (6 bases). CDR3 length: 12 amino acids. V dropped 0 bases and J dropped 11 bases, with 11 bases sitting between them. CDR1 is KGHSH and CDR2 is LQKENI in the germline V gene. The CDR3 DNA reads as TGTGCCAGCTCACCACCGGGGGAGGCAGAGTACTTC. Its translation: CASSPPGEAEYF.

V gene TRBV6-6 combines with J gene TRBJ2-5; 7 nucleotides line up with TRBD1. V dropped 7 bases and J dropped 4; count of bases not matched to a gene: 9. Germline CDR1 reads MNHNY; CDR2 reads SVGAGI (reference sequence). The CDR3 is 14 residues long. CDR3 in DNA: TGTGCCAGCACCCCCACAGGGGTGCGAGAGACCCAGTACTTC. It yields the protein CASTPTGVRETQYF.

V is TRBV7-8 and J is TRBJ1-6, with D tentatively TRBD1 (5 bases). Germline-derived CDR1 and CDR2 are SGHVS and FQNEAQ. The CDR3 spans 12 residues. V lost 5 bases and J 9 bases, leaving 8 bases between the germline ends. In DNA form, the CDR3 reads TGTGCCAGCAGCCCTACAGGTTCACCCCTCCACTTT. Its protein is CASSPTGSPLHF.

The chain links TRBV2 to TRBJ1-1, with D uncertain. In germline, CDR1 is SNHLY, CDR2 FYNNEI. Trimming stripped 1 base from V and 4 bases from J, with 10 bases between. The length of the CDR3 is 14 residues. In DNA, the CDR3 is TGTGCCAGCAGTGAAGGTCGGCCGGGCACTGAAGCTTTCTTT. Translating gives CASSEGRPGTEAFF.

The table lists this clone with a few counts. DNA of the CDR3: TGCGCCAGCAGTCCGGGCGGGCAGCCCTGGGAGCAGTACTTC. Amino acid sequence: CASSPGGQPWEQYF. This chain connects TRBV10-1 to TRBJ2-7; possibly TRBD2 for D (5 bases). Trimming took off 5 bases at V and 7 bases at J, with 18 bases between the two ends. The CDR3 has 14 residues. CDR1 WNHNN and CDR2 SYGVQD come from the germline V gene (reference sequence).

The V gene is TRBV18, the J gene TRBJ2-3, with a weak D call TRBD2 (5 bases). Germline V gives CDR1 KGHSH, CDR2 LQKENI. V was shortened by 8 bases and J by 5 bases, with 20 bases between the two germline ends. CDR3 size: 15 residues. The CDR3 sequence: CASHFSPGWKDTQYF. CDR3 in DNA: TGTGCCAGCCATTTCTCCCCGGGGTGGAAAGATACGCAGTATTTT.

The J gene is TRBJ2-3, the V gene TRBV7-9; 10 positions match TRBD2. The length of the CDR3 is 17 residues. Germline loops: CDR1 SEHNR, CDR2 FQNEAQ (reference sequence). V lost 7 bases to trimming and J lost 8 bases; unmatched junction nucleotides: 18. The CDR3 nucleotides read TGTGCCAGCACCCCCATTCTCGGAGCGGGGGGGCGTGGTACGCAGTATTTT. The encoded protein is CASTPILGAGGRGTQYF. Based on the CDR3 plus reference TRBV7-9 and TRBJ2-3, the full variable domain is DTGVSQNPRHKITKRGQNVTFRCDPISEHNRLYWYRQTLGQGPEFLTYFQNEAQLEKSRLLSDRFSAERPKGSFSTLEIQRTEQGDSAMYLCASTPILGAGGRGTQYFGPGTRLTVL.

This clone was seen a few times. The chain carries TRBV3-1 (or the pseudogene TRBV3-2) and TRBJ1-3, with a tentative D call TRBD1 (5 bases). CDR3 length: 15 residues. Trimming cost V 6 bases and J 2 bases, with 14 bases left between them. Germline lookup yields CDR1 LGHDT and CDR2 YNNKEL (reference sequence). Written as DNA, the CDR3 is TGTGCCAGCAGACCCAACAGGTCCCCTGGAAACACCATATATTTT. It specifies CASRPNRSPGNTIYF.